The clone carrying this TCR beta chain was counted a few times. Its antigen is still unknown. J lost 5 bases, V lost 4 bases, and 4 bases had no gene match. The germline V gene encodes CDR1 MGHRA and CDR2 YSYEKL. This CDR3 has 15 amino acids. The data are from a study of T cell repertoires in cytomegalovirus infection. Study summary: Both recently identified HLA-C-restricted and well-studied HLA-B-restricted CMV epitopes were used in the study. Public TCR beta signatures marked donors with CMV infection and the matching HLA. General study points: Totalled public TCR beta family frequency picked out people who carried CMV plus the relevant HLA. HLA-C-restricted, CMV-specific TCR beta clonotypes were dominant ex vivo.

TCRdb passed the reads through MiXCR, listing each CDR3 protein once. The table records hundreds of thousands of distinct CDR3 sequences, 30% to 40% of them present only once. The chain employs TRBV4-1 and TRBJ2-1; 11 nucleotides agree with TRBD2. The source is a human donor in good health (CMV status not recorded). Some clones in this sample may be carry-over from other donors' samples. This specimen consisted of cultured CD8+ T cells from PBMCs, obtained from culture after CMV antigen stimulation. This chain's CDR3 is CASSPTSGAHNEQFF. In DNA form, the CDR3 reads TGCGCCAGCAGCCCGACTAGCGGGGCCCACAATGAGCAGTTCTTC.